The rows below give T cell receptor beta chains drawn from one sample of a study of CD8 T cells in ankylosing spondylitis. TCRdb independently ran MiXCR on the 5' RACE reads; one entry per CDR3 protein. The table lists fewer than 450,000 distinct CDR3 sequences, 17% of them singletons, with approximately 0.93% in the top ten. The material sequenced was blood, either unsorted or a sorted T cell fraction (not recorded which). The receptors shown here come from a male donor with ankylosing spondylitis. CDR3s include the opening cysteine and the closing phenylalanine or tryptophan. A D gene is named only where the DNA matches it firmly. A row's size may be missing; if present it is once, few, many or a size class.

TRBJ2-7 TRBV15 NA TRBD1 CATSRPGTGAYEQYF TGTGCCACCAGCAGACCCGGGACAGGGGCCTACGAGCAGTACTTC
TRBJ2-6 TRBV6-2/TRBV6-3 few NA CASSRTDSTAPSSGANVLTF TGTGCCAGCAGTCGTACAGACTCGACGGCTCCGAGCTCTGGGGCCAACGTCCTGACTTTC
TRBJ2-5 TRBV5-1 few TRBD2 CASSLTSGGRETQYF TGCGCCAGCAGCCTTACTAGCGGGGGAAGGGAGACCCAGTACTTC
TRBJ2-5 TRBV6-1 NA NA CASRSFRHQETQYF TGTGCCAGCCGCTCCTTCCGACACCAAGAGACCCAGTACTTC
TRBJ1-1 TRBV5-1 many NA CASSLGAGNTEAFF TGCGCCAGCAGCTTGGGCGCGGGCAACACTGAAGCTTTCTTT
TRBJ2-1 TRBV4-1 few TRBD2 CASSQRGGTRAHEQFF TGCGCCAGCAGCCAAAGGGGCGGGACTAGGGCGCATGAGCAGTTCTTC
TRBJ2-1 TRBV20-1 NA TRBD2 CSARDSASGRNEQFF TGCAGTGCTAGAGATTCGGCTAGCGGGCGAAATGAGCAGTTCTTC
TRBJ2-4 TRBV10-2 NA TRBD2 CASSDLAGEFFTKNIQYF TGCGCCAGCAGCGACCTAGCGGGAGAATTCTTTACCAAAAACATTCAGTACTTC
TRBJ1-1 TRBV7-9 NA TRBD1 CASSTRDRVNTEAFF TGTGCCAGCAGCACCCGGGACAGGGTGAACACTGAAGCTTTCTTT
TRBJ1-5 TRBV20-1 many NA CSALDDGFRNQPQHF TGCAGTGCCCTTGACGATGGGTTCAGAAATCAGCCCCAGCATTTT
TRBJ1-4 TRBV29-1 few NA CSVNQGLNEKLFF TGCAGCGTGAACCAGGGGTTGAATGAAAAACTGTTTTTT
TRBJ1-3 TRBV7-2 NA NA CASSPSRGTGNTIYF TGTGCCAGCAGCCCCAGCAGGGGAACGGGAAACACCATATATTTT
TRBJ2-2 TRBV6-1 few NA CASSDRSRTGELFF TGTGCCAGCTCCGACAGGTCCCGCACCGGGGAGCTGTTTTTT
TRBJ2-1 TRBV2 NA TRBD1 CASSARQGNEQFF TGTGCCAGCAGTGCTCGACAGGGTAATGAGCAGTTCTTC
TRBJ2-5 TRBV7-8 few NA CASSSTAGTQYF TGTGCCAGCAGCTCTACCGCGGGGACCCAGTACTTC
TRBJ2-5 TRBV6-5 NA NA CASSYFSQYF TGTGCCAGCAGTTATTTTTCCCAGTACTTC
TRBJ2-5 TRBV7-6 NA NA CASSFGLAETQYF TGTGCCAGCAGCTTTGGACTTGCGGAGACCCAGTACTTC
TRBJ1-2 TRBV5-4 NA TRBD1 CASSLSQGDYGYTF TGTGCCAGCAGCTTGAGTCAGGGGGACTATGGCTACACCTTC
TRBJ1-3 TRBV20-1 NA TRBD1 CSARVPLGQTYSRNTIYF TGCAGTGCTAGAGTTCCTTTGGGACAGACATACTCTAGAAACACCATATATTTT
TRBJ2-7 TRBV7-9 NA TRBD2 CASSPGLAGVGGYEQYF TGTGCCAGCAGCCCGGGACTAGCGGGAGTAGGGGGGTACGAGCAGTACTTC
TRBJ1-1 TRBV5-1 few NA CASSRLGGFDTEAFF TGCGCCAGCAGCCGTCTAGGGGGTTTCGACACTGAAGCTTTCTTT
TRBJ2-2 TRBV7-9 once NA CASSLGVEAGELFF TGTGCCAGCAGCTTAGGGGTCGAGGCCGGGGAGCTGTTTTTT
TRBJ2-2 TRBV7-2 many TRBD1 CASSKDRGAAGELFF TGTGCCAGCAGCAAAGACAGGGGTGCGGCCGGGGAGCTGTTTTTT
TRBJ2-1 TRBV12-3/TRBV12-4 few NA CASTHRTENNEQFF TGTGCCAGCACGCATCGGACAGAAAACAATGAGCAGTTCTTC
TRBJ1-5 TRBV6-2/TRBV6-3 NA TRBD1 CASSLPRDRVVFAYSNQPQHF TGTGCCAGCAGTCTCCCCCGGGACAGGGTTGTTTTTGCTTATAGCAATCAGCCCCAGCATTTT
TRBJ2-7 TRBV5-1 many TRBD2 CASSPSGVYEQYF TGCGCCAGCAGCCCTAGCGGGGTCTACGAGCAGTACTTC
TRBJ2-2 TRBV24-1 few TRBD2 CATGRGTGELFF TGTGCCACCGGGAGGGGCACCGGGGAGCTGTTTTTT
TRBJ2-1 TRBV5-1 many TRBD2 CASSLARGVDINEQFF TGCGCCAGCAGCTTGGCGCGGGGGGTCGACATCAATGAGCAGTTCTTC
TRBJ1-5 TRBV12-3/TRBV12-4 NA NA CASSLGGARIRSNQPQHF TGTGCCAGCAGTTTAGGTGGGGCACGGATTAGGAGCAATCAGCCCCAGCATTTT
TRBJ1-6 TRBV12-3/TRBV12-4 NA NA CASSLASFSYNSPLHF TGTGCCAGCAGTTTGGCCAGCTTCTCCTATAATTCACCCCTCCACTTT
TRBJ1-5 TRBV2 NA NA CASRGREKYSNQPQHF TGTGCCAGCAGAGGCAGGGAAAAATATAGCAATCAGCCCCAGCATTTT
TRBJ1-1 TRBV7-3 few TRBD1 CASSPRGGQGVWAEAFF TGTGCCAGCAGCCCCAGGGGGGGACAGGGAGTATGGGCTGAAGCTTTCTTT
TRBJ1-3 TRBV9 few TRBD1 CASSPGDSLTSTIYF TGTGCCAGCAGCCCCGGGGACAGCCTCACCTCGACCATATATTTT
TRBJ2-1 TRBV28 NA NA CASSLMPPRGSTFF TGTGCCAGCAGTTTAATGCCCCCACGGGGGTCGACGTTCTTC
TRBJ1-4 TRBV6-2/TRBV6-3 NA NA CASSRINMFEKLFF TGTGCCAGCAGTCGGATCAACATGTTCGAAAAACTGTTTTTT
TRBJ2-3 TRBV6-2/TRBV6-3 few TRBD2 CASTRTRWADTQYF TGTGCCAGCACCCGGACTAGATGGGCAGATACGCAGTATTTT
TRBJ2-7 TRBV28 many NA CASSLRNKHYEQYF TGTGCCAGCAGTTTACGGAATAAACACTACGAGCAGTACTTC
TRBJ1-2 TRBV7-2 NA NA CASSLESGFSYGYTF TGTGCCAGCAGCTTAGAGAGCGGATTCTCATATGGCTACACCTTC
TRBJ1-6 TRBV6-2/TRBV6-3 few TRBD1 CASSYLPGGRSSYNSPLHF TGTGCCAGCAGTTACTTACCAGGGGGCCGGAGCTCCTATAATTCACCCCTCCACTTT
TRBJ2-1 TRBV9 NA TRBD1 CASSGQGSGVAEQFF TGTGCCAGCAGCGGACAGGGTTCAGGGGTGGCTGAGCAGTTCTTC
TRBJ1-2 TRBV6-1 NA NA CASSGTGGAPVGYTF TGTGCCAGCAGTGGGACGGGGGGTGCCCCTGTTGGCTACACCTTC
TRBJ1-2 TRBV2 NA TRBD1 CASRNRGRSGYTF TGTGCCAGCCGAAACAGGGGGCGAAGTGGCTACACCTTC
TRBJ2-7 TRBV18 NA NA CASSPRERQASYEQYF TGTGCCAGCTCACCACGGGAAAGACAGGCCAGCTACGAGCAGTACTTC
TRBJ1-5 TRBV7-9 many NA CASSSLEGAQHF TGTGCCAGCAGCTCATTGGAAGGAGCCCAGCATTTT
TRBJ2-5 TRBV6-2/TRBV6-3 NA TRBD1 CASRPPRDRGRLSGLETQYF TGTGCCAGCAGACCCCCCCGGGACAGGGGGCGCCTTAGCGGCTTAGAGACCCAGTACTTC
TRBJ2-7 TRBV6-5 once TRBD1 CASSYSEFGTGGFEQYF TGTGCCAGCAGTTACTCAGAGTTTGGGACAGGGGGCTTCGAGCAGTACTTC